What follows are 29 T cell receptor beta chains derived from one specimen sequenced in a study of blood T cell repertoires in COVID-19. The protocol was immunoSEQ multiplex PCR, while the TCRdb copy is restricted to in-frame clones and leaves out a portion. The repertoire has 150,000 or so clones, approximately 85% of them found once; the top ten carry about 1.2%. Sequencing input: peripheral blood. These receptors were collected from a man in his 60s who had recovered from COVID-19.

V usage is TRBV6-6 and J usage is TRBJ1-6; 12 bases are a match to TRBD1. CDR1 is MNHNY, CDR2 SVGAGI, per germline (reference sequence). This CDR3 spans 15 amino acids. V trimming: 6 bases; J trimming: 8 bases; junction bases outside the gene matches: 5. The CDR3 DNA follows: TGTGCCAGCAGCCGGGACAGGGGGCAGGATTCACCCCTCCACTTT. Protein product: CASSRDRGQDSPLHF.

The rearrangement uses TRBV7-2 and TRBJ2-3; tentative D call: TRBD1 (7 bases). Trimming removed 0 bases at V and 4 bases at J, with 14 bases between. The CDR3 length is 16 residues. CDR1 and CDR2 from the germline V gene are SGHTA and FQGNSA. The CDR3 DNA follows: TGTGCCAGCAGCTTAGCGCCCAGGGGGGTGGCAGATACGCAGTATTTT. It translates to CASSLAPRGVADTQYF.

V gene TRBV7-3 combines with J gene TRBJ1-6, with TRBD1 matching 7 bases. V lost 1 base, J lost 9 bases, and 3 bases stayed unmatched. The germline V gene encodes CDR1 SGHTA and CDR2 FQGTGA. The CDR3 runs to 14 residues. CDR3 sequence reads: CASSLKGASSPLHF. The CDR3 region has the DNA TGTGCCAGCAGCTTAAAGGGGGCAAGTTCACCCCTCCACTTT.

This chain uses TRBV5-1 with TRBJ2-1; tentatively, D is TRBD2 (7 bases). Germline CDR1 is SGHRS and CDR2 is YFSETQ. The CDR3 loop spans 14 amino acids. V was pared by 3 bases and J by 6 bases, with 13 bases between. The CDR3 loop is CASSWGGAPNEQFF. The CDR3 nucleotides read TGCGCCAGCAGCTGGGGGGGGGCCCCCAATGAGCAGTTCTTC.

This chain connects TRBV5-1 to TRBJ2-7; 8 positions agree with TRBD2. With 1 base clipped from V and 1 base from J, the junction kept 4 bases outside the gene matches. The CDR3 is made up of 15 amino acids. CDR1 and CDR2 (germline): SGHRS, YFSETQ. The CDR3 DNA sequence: TGCGCCAGCAGCTTGAGCGGGGGTAATTCCTACGAGCAGTACTTC. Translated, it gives CASSLSGGNSYEQYF.

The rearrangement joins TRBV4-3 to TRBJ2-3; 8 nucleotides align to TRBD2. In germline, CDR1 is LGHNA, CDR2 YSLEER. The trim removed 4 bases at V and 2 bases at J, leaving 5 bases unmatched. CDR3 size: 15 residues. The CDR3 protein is CASSLKRGLTDTQYF. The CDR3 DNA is TGCGCCAGCAGCCTTAAGCGGGGGCTCACAGATACGCAGTATTTT.

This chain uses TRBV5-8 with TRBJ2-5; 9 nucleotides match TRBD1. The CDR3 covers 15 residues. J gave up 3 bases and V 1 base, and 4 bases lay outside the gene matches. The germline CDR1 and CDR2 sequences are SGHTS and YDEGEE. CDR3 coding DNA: TGTGCCAGCAGCTTGTGGACAGGGGCAGAAGAGACCCAGTACTTC. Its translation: CASSLWTGAEETQYF.

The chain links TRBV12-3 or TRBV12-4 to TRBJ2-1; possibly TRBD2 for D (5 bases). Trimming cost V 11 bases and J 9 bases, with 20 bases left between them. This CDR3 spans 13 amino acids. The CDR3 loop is CAVRIRGFIEQFF. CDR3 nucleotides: TGTGCCGTACGAATTCGGGGATTCATTGAGCAGTTCTTC.

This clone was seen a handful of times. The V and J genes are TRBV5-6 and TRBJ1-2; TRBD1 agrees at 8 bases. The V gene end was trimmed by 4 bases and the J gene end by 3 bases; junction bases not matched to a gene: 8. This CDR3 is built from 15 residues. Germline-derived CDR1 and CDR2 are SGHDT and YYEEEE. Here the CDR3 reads CASSIRQGWDYGYTF. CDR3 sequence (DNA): TGTGCCAGCAGCATTAGACAGGGGTGGGACTATGGCTACACCTTC.

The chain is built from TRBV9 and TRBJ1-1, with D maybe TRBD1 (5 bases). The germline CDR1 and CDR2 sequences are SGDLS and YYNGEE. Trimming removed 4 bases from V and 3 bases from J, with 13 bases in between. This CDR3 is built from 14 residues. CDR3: CASSTGREYTEAFF. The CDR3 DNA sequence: TGTGCCAGCAGCACGGGACGGGAGTACACTGAAGCTTTCTTT.

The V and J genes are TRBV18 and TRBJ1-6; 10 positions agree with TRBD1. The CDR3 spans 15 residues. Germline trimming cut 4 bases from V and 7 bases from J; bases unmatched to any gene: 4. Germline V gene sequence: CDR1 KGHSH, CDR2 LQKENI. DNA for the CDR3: TGTGCCAGCTCACTACTGGGACAGGGGAATTCACCCCTCCACTTT. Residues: CASSLLGQGNSPLHF. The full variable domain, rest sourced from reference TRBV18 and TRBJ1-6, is NAGVMQNPRHLVRRRGQEARLRCSPMKGHSHVYWYRQLPEEGLKFMVYLQKENIIDESGMPKERFSAEFPKEGPSILRIQQVVRGDSAAYFCASSLLGQGNSPLHFGNGTRLTVT.

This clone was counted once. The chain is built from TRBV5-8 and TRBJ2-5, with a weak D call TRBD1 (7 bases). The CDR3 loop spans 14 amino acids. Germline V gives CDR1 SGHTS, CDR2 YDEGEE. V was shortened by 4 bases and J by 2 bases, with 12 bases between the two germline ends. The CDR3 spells CASSRGDSQETQYF. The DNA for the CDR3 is TGTGCCAGCAGCCGCGGGGACAGTCAAGAGACCCAGTACTTC.

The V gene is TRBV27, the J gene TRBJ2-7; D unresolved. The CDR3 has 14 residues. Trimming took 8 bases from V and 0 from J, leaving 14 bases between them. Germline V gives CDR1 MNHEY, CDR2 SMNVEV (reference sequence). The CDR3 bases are TGTGCCAGCGGATCGGCTTGGAGCTCCTACGAGCAGTACTTC. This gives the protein CASGSAWSSYEQYF.

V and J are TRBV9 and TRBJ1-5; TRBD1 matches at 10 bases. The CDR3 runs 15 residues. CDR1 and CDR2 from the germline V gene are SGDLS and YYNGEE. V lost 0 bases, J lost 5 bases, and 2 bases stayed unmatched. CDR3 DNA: TGTGCCAGCAGCGTAGAAGGGACAGGGGATCAGCCCCAGCATTTT. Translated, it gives CASSVEGTGDQPQHF.

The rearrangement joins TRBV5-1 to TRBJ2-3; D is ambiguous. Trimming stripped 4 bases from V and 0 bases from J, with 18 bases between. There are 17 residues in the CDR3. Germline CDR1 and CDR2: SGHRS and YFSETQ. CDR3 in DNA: TGCGCCAGCAGCAGAGGTTACAACCTCATTAGCACAGATACGCAGTATTTT. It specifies CASSRGYNLISTDTQYF. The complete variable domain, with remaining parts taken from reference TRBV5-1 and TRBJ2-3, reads KAGVTQTPRYLIKTRGQQVTLSCSPISGHRSVSWYQQTPGQGLQFLFEYFSETQRNKGNFPGRFSGRQFSNSRSEMNVSTLELGDSALYLCASSRGYNLISTDTQYFGPGTRLTVL.

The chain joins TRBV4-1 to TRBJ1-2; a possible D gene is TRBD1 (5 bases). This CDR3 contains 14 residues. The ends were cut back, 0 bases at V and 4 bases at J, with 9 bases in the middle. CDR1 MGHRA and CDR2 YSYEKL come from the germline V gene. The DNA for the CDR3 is TGCGCCAGCAGCCAAGATCGGGGGAGCTATGGCTACACCTTC. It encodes CASSQDRGSYGYTF.

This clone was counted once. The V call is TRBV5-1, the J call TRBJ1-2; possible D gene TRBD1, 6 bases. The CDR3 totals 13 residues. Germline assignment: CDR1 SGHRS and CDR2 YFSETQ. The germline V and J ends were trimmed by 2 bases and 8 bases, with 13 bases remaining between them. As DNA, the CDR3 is TGCGCCAGCAGCTTCGGTACAGGGCAGGGCTACACCTTC. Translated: CASSFGTGQGYTF.

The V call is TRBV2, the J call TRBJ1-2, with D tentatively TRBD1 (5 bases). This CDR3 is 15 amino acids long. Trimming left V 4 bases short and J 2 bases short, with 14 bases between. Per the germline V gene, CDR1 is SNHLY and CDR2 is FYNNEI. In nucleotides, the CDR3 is TGTGCCAGCAGTGGGGGGGAAGCCCTAAACTATGGCTACACCTTC. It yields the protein CASSGGEALNYGYTF.

CDR3 loop: CASSQSGGSQETQYF. CDR3 DNA: TGTGCCAGCAGCCAAAGCGGGGGGTCTCAAGAGACCCAGTACTTC. The J gene is TRBJ2-5, the V gene TRBV3-1 (or the pseudogene TRBV3-2); 9 bases map to TRBD2. Germline CDR1 LGHDT, CDR2 YNNKEL (reference sequence). After removal of 2 bases from V and 2 bases from J, the junction contained 3 bases not matched to a gene. The CDR3 is 15 residues long.

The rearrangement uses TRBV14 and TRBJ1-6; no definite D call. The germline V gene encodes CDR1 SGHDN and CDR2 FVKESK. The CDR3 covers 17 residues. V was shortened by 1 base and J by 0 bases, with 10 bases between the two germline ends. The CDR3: CASSQAVGSSYNSPLHF. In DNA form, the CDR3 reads TGTGCCAGCAGCCAAGCGGTCGGGAGCTCCTATAATTCACCCCTCCACTTT.

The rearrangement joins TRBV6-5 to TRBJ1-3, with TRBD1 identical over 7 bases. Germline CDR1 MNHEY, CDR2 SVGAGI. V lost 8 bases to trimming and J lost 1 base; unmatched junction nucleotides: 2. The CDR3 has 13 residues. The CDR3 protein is CASQGDSGNTIYF. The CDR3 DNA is TGTGCCAGCCAGGGGGATTCTGGAAACACCATATATTTT.

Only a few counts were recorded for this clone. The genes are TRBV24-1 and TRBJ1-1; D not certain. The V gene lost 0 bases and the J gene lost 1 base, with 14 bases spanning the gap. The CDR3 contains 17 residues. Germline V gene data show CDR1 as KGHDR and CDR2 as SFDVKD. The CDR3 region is CATSDLNPLGRNTEAFF. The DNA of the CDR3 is TGTGCCACCAGTGATTTGAACCCTCTAGGAAGGAACACTGAAGCTTTCTTT.

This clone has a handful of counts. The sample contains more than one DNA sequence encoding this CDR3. The CDR3 is CASSLSRGRSDTQYF. The CDR3 nucleotides read TGTGCCAGCAGCTTAAGCAGGGGGCGTTCAGATACGCAGTATTTT. The chain combines TRBV5-4 with TRBJ2-3; 8 positions match TRBD1. Germline values: CDR1 SGHNT, CDR2 YYREEE (reference sequence). This CDR3 has 15 amino acids. V was pared by 2 bases and J by 4 bases, with 6 bases of the junction left unmatched.

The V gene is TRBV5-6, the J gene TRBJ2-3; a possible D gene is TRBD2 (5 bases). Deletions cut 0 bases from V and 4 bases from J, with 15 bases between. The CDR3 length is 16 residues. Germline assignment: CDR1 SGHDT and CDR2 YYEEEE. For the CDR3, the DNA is TGTGCCAGCAGCTTGGGACTCCCCGCGGGCCCAGATACGCAGTATTTT. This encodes CASSLGLPAGPDTQYF.

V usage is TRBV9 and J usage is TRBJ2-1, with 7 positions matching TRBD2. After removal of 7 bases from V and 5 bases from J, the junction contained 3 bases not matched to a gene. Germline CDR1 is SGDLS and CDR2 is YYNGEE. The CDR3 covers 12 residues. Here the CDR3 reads CASGRGDNEQFF. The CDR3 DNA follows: TGTGCCAGCGGGAGGGGAGACAATGAGCAGTTCTTC.

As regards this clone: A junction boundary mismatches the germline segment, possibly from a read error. Here the CDR3 reads CASSQRDSGTGELFF. The CDR3, as DNA: TGTGCTAGCAGCCAACGGGACTCGGGCACCGGGGAGCTGTTTTTT. The chain combines TRBV7-7 with TRBJ2-2, with a weak D call TRBD2 (6 bases). This CDR3 region has 15 residues. Germline values: CDR1 SSHAT, CDR2 FNYEAQ (reference sequence).

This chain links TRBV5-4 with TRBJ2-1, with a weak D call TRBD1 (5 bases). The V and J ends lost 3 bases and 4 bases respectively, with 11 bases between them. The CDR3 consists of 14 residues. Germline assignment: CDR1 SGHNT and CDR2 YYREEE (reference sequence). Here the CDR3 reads CASSYQGAYNEQFF. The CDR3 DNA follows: TGTGCCAGCAGCTATCAGGGCGCGTACAATGAGCAGTTCTTC.

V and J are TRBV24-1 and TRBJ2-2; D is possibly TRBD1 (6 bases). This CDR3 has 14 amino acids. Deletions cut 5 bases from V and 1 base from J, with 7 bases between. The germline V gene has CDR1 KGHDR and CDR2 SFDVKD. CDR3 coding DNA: TGTGCCACCAGTGGGGACAAGAACACCGGGGAGCTGTTTTTT. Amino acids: CATSGDKNTGELFF.

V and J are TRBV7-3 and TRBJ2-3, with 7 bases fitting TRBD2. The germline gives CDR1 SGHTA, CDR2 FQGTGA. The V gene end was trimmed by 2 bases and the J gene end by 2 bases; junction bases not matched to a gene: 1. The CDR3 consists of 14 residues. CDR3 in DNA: TGTGCCAGCAGCTTAGCGGGGGTCACAGATACGCAGTATTTT. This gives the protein CASSLAGVTDTQYF.